This T cell receptor (beta chain) stems from a study of T cells in Graves' hyperthyroidism and ophthalmopathy. Amplification of TCR beta CDR3 regions used RNA as the template. When the TCR CDR3 underwent first-round RT-PCR, the HTBI primer set was used. From the multiplex PCR reads, TCRdb called clonotypes with MiXCR, one entry per CDR3 protein. The table has more than 300,000 distinct CDR3 sequences, 17% seen once; the top ten hold about a third. As for this clonotype: At one of its ends the junction is not consistent with the germline gene, which may arise from a read error.

This CDR3 is 15 amino acids long. Looked up from germline, CDR1 is SGHRS and CDR2 is YFSETQ. The sequence was collected from a woman aged 25 to 39 with Graves' hyperthyroidism that later progressed to Graves' ophthalmopathy. Source material: blood. The rearrangement uses TRBV5-1 and TRBJ2-7; D unclear. CDR3 loop: CASSNSRFGSYEQYF. The CDR3 DNA reads as TGTGCCAGCAGCAATAGCAGGTTTGGGTCCTACGAGCAGTACTTC.